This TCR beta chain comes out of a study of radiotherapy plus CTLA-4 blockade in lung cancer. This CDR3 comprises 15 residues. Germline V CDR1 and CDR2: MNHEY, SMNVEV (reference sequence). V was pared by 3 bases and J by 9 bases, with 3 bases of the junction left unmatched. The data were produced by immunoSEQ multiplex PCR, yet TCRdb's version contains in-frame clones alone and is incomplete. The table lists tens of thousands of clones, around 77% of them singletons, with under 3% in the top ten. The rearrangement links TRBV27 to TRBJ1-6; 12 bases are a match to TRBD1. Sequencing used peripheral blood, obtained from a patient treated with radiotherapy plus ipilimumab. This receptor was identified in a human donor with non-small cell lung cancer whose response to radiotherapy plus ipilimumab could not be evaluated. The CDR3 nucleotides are TGTGCCAGCAGTTTGGGGACAGGGGGCTCTTCACCCCTCCACTTT. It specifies CASSLGTGGSSPLHF.